The 4 T cell receptor beta chains given below trace back to one sample, sequenced in a study of blood T cell repertoires in COVID-19 (TCRdb year 2020). The library was made by the immunoSEQ multiplex PCR assay. This immuneACCESS table, as held by TCRdb, lists in-frame sequences with V and J called but not all clones. Of the missing ones, under half trace to an unresolved V gene in checked studies; the others have no known cause. A total of under 450,000 clones appear in this sample, about four fifths of them only once. The top ten hold roughly 1.2% of the sample. The sequenced sample consisted of peripheral blood. These receptors were taken from a human donor with acute or convalescent COVID-19. The donor label of this sample is uncertain.

This chain links TRBV5-1 with TRBJ1-6, with a tentative D call TRBD1 (5 bases). This CDR3 contains 16 residues. Germline values: CDR1 SGHRS, CDR2 YFSETQ. The V end lost 5 bases, the J end lost 0 bases, and 12 bases lay between the germline ends. The CDR3 coding sequence is TGCGCCAGCAGGCAGGGCGCAAGCTCCTATAATTCACCCCTCCACTTT. This sequence encodes CASRQGASSYNSPLHF.

The rearrangement uses TRBV30 and TRBJ2-1; D gene unclear. Looked up from germline, CDR1 is GTSNPN and CDR2 is SVGIG (reference sequence). Trimming took 5 bases from V and 9 from J, leaving 14 bases between them. This CDR3 spans 12 amino acids. CDR3 DNA sequence: TGTGCCTGGGACCTCGGGTCGGGTGAGCAGTTCTTC. Protein product: CAWDLGSGEQFF.

The rearrangement links TRBV18 to TRBJ2-1; D possibly corresponds to TRBD2 (7 bases). The V gene's germline CDR1 is KGHSH and CDR2 LQKENI. CDR3 length: 16 amino acids. Trimming left V 5 bases short and J 7 bases short, with 21 bases between. CDR3 residues: CASSSNIGGAENEQFF. The CDR3 DNA sequence: TGTGCCAGCTCATCAAATATTGGGGGGGCAGAGAATGAGCAGTTCTTC.

This clone occurred a few times. The rearrangement joins TRBV15 to TRBJ1-2, with 8 nucleotides matching TRBD1. After removal of 0 bases from V and 7 bases from J, the junction contained 4 bases not matched to a gene. The CDR3 runs to 14 residues. Germline CDR1 and CDR2: LNHNV and YYDKDF (reference sequence). CDR3 region: CATSRDSTGVGYTF. CDR3 DNA: TGTGCCACCAGCAGAGATTCGACAGGGGTTGGCTACACCTTC.